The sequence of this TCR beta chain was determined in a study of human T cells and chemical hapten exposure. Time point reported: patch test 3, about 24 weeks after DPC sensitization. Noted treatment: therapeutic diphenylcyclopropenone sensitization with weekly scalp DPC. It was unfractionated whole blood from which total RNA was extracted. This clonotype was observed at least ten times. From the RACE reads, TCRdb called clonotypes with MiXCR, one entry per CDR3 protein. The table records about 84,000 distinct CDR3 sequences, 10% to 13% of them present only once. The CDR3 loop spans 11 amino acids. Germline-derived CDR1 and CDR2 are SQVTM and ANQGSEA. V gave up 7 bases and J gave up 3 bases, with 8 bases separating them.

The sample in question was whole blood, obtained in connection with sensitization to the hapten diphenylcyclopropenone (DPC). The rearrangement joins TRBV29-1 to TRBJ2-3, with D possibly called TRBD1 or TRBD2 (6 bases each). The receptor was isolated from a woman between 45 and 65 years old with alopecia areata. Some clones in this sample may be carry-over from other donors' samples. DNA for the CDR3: TGCAGCGGAGGGGGGACAGATACGCAGTATTTT. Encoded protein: CSGGGTDTQYF.